These 27 T cell receptor beta chains originate from one sample sequenced in a study of CD8 T cells in ankylosing spondylitis. TCRdb reprocessed the 5' RACE reads via MiXCR and lists one record per CDR3 protein. The sample records 300,000 to 350,000 distinct CDR3 sequences, less than 25% being singletons. Sequencing was carried out using blood, either unsorted or a sorted T cell fraction (not recorded which). The receptors derive from a female donor with ankylosing spondylitis or in good health (not recorded which).

This clonotype has only a few counts. This chain joins TRBV29-1 and TRBJ2-5, with 10 bases fitting TRBD2. From germline, CDR1 is SQVTM and CDR2 ANQGSEA. The CDR3 consists of 14 residues. Trimming removed 4 bases from V and 4 bases from J; junction bases left unmatched: 6. DNA of the CDR3: TGCAGCGTTGCTGTAGCGGGAGGTAGAGAGACCCAGTACTTC. Its protein is CSVAVAGGRETQYF. Based on the CDR3 plus reference TRBV29-1 and TRBJ2-5, the full variable domain is SAVISQKPSRDICQRGTSLTIQCQVDSQVTMMFWYRQQPGQSLTLIATANQGSEATYESGFVIDKFPISRPNLTFSTLTVSNMSPEDSSIYLCSVAVAGGRETQYFGPGTRLLVL.

This clonotype has a handful of counts. The J gene is TRBJ2-3, the V gene TRBV6-5; tentatively, D is TRBD2 (5 bases). CDR1 is MNHEY, CDR2 SVGAGI, per germline. V lost 0 bases and J lost 2, with 12 bases in between. The CDR3 totals 16 residues. The CDR3 coding sequence is TGTGCCAGCAGTTACTCGAATCCGGGATACACAGATACGCAGTATTTT. It yields the protein CASSYSNPGYTDTQYF.

This clonotype was counted ten times or more. The V gene is TRBV4-2, the J gene TRBJ2-1; 7 bases are a match to TRBD1. CDR3 length: 20 residues. Germline lookup yields CDR1 LGHNA and CDR2 YNFKEQ. Trimming took 0 bases from V and 10 from J; bases not matched to a gene: 24. CDR3 nucleotide sequence: TGTGCCAGCAGCCAAGATTCCCCGGGACAGCAGGCCGCCCGGGTTCGGGAGCAGTTCTTC. This codes for CASSQDSPGQQAARVREQFF.

This sequence joins TRBV11-2 and TRBJ1-1; D ambiguous. Germline CDR1 and CDR2: SGHAT and FQNNGV. The V end lost 1 base, the J end lost 7 bases, and 4 bases lay between the germline ends. The length of the CDR3 is 11 residues. CDR3 in amino acids: CASSLVSEAFF. CDR3 nucleotides: TGTGCCAGCAGCTTAGTCAGTGAAGCTTTCTTT.

This rearrangement joins TRBV7-2 to TRBJ1-1, with D uncertain. Trimming took off 4 bases at V and 1 base at J, with 13 bases between the two ends. Germline assignment: CDR1 SGHTA and CDR2 FQGNSA. CDR3 length: 15 amino acids. CDR3 nucleotide sequence: TGTGCCAGCAGCTCGAGACAAATATCGAACACTGAAGCTTTCTTT. Encoded protein: CASSSRQISNTEAFF. The full variable domain, rest sourced from reference TRBV7-2 and TRBJ1-1, is GAGVSQSPSNKVTEKGKDVELRCDPISGHTALYWYRQSLGQGLEFLIYFQGNSAPDKSGLPSDRFSAERTGGSVSTLTIQRTQQEDSAVYLCASSSRQISNTEAFFGQGTRLTVV.

The rearrangement links TRBV6-5 to TRBJ2-7; 11 bases are a match to TRBD2. The V and J ends lost 0 bases and 4 bases, in that order; junction bases with no gene match: 8. The CDR3 has 17 residues. Looked up from germline, CDR1 is MNHEY and CDR2 is SVGAGI. The CDR3 region has the DNA TGTGCCAGCAGTTACTCGAAGGGCCTAGCGGGAGGTTACGAGCAGTACTTC. It specifies CASSYSKGLAGGYEQYF.

Only a few counts were recorded for this clonotype. The CDR3 sequence: CASRRPNPTYEQYF. CDR3 DNA sequence: TGTGCCAGCAGACGACCAAACCCCACCTACGAGCAGTACTTC. This rearrangement joins TRBV6-2 or TRBV6-3 to TRBJ2-7; D gene uncertain. From germline, CDR1 is MNHEY and CDR2 SVGEGT. V shed 6 bases and J shed 2 bases, with 14 bases lying between them. The CDR3 loop spans 14 amino acids.

At least ten counts were recorded for this clonotype. The V and J genes are TRBV6-1 and TRBJ2-1; maybe TRBD1 (6 bases). The germline V and J ends were trimmed by 6 bases and 3 bases, with 12 bases remaining between them. The CDR3 runs 14 residues. Per the germline V gene, CDR1 is MNHNS and CDR2 is SASEGT. CDR3 nucleotides: TGTGCCAGCAGCCGGGACATAAGCTACAATGAGCAGTTCTTC. As protein: CASSRDISYNEQFF.

The chain has TRBV12-3 or TRBV12-4 and TRBJ1-1; the D is unclear. Trimming removed 2 bases from V and 6 bases from J, with 4 bases in between. The CDR3 runs to 11 residues. The CDR3 DNA sequence: TGTGCCAGCAGTTTAATGGCTGAAGCTTTCTTT. Amino acid sequence: CASSLMAEAFF.

This clonotype was observed a handful of times. The chain has TRBV7-9 and TRBJ2-1; D is perhaps TRBD2 (6 bases). V gave up 5 bases and J gave up 5 bases, with 16 bases separating them. Per germline, CDR1 SEHNR and CDR2 FQNEAQ (reference sequence). The CDR3 is 15 amino acids. CDR3 loop: CASSRKEGFNNEQFF. CDR3 coding DNA: TGTGCCAGCAGCCGAAAGGAGGGTTTCAACAATGAGCAGTTCTTC.

This clonotype has only a few counts. The V gene is TRBV6-8, the J gene TRBJ2-7; the match to TRBD1 covers 10 bases. Germline trimming cut 5 bases from V and 7 bases from J; bases unmatched to any gene: 11. CDR1 is MNHGY, CDR2 SAAAGT, per germline. This CDR3 is built from 15 residues. CDR3 amino acids: CASSLRDRGRGEQYF. CDR3 DNA: TGTGCCAGCAGTCTCAGGGACAGGGGCCGAGGGGAGCAGTACTTC.

In its sample, this clonotype was seen a few times. V and J are TRBV4-3 and TRBJ1-2, with unresolved D. The ends were cut back, 2 bases at V and 4 bases at J, with 5 bases in the middle. The CDR3 is 12 amino acids. Germline CDR1 reads LGHNA; CDR2 reads YSLEER. The CDR3 sequence: CASSQNSYGYTF. CDR3 in DNA: TGCGCCAGCAGCCAAAACAGCTATGGCTACACCTTC.

This clonotype turned up a few times. The gene calls are TRBV7-2 and TRBJ2-3; maybe TRBD2 (6 bases). Germline CDR1 is SGHTA and CDR2 is FQGNSA. Trimming took off 4 bases at V and 6 bases at J, with 11 bases between the two ends. This CDR3 has 13 residues. For the CDR3, the DNA is TGTGCCAGCAGCTCCCGGGCGGGGGATACGCAGTATTTT. It yields the protein CASSSRAGDTQYF.

The sample holds many counts of this clonotype. The chain couples TRBV12-3 or TRBV12-4 to TRBJ1-2; 8 bases fit TRBD1. This CDR3 region has 14 residues. After removal of 5 bases from V and 7 bases from J, the junction contained 9 bases not matched to a gene. CDR3 sequence reads: CASSPIGTGGGYTF. The CDR3 DNA reads as TGTGCCAGCAGTCCTATCGGGACAGGCGGTGGCTACACCTTC.

The genes are TRBV6-1 and TRBJ2-2; D is unclear. The V end was cut by 5 bases, the J end by 3 bases, with 4 bases between. The CDR3 runs 12 residues. Germline V gene data show CDR1 as MNHNS and CDR2 as SASEGT. The CDR3 DNA reads TGTGCCAGCAGTATATACACCGGGGAGCTGTTTTTT. Encoded protein: CASSIYTGELFF.

This clonotype was counted only a few times. This chain links TRBV11-1 with TRBJ1-4; D might be TRBD1 (6 bases). This CDR3 is built from 18 residues. Germline V CDR1 and CDR2: SGHAT, FQDESV (reference sequence). Trimming removed 5 bases from V and 4 bases from J, with 23 bases in between. The CDR3 nucleotides are TGTGCCAGCAGCGCCACCACGCACACAGGGTGGATTAATGAAAAACTGTTTTTT. Translating it yields CASSATTHTGWINEKLFF.

There are many counts of this clonotype. The chain joins TRBV29-1 to TRBJ1-2; TRBD1 matches at 8 bases. This CDR3 has 14 amino acids. With 3 bases clipped from V and 4 bases from J, the junction kept 7 bases outside the gene matches. The germline V gene encodes CDR1 SQVTM and CDR2 ANQGSEA. In nucleotides, the CDR3 is TGCAGCGTTGATAAACAGGGGGGTGGCTATGGCTACACCTTC. It yields the protein CSVDKQGGGYGYTF. The entire variable domain, with the rest obtained from reference TRBV29-1 and TRBJ1-2, is as follows: SAVISQKPSRDICQRGTSLTIQCQVDSQVTMMFWYRQQPGQSLTLIATANQGSEATYESGFVIDKFPISRPNLTFSTLTVSNMSPEDSSIYLCSVDKQGGGYGYTFGSGTRLTVV.

V is TRBV5-1 and J is TRBJ2-2; no definite D call. The CDR3 contains 15 residues. The germline CDR1 and CDR2 sequences are SGHRS and YFSETQ. The ends were cut back, 0 bases at V and 2 bases at J, with 8 bases in the middle. The CDR3 is CASSLEAVNTGELFF. CDR3 sequence (DNA): TGCGCCAGCAGCTTGGAGGCGGTAAACACCGGGGAGCTGTTTTTT.

In its sample, this clonotype was seen once. This rearrangement joins TRBV5-1 to TRBJ1-1, with unresolved D. Germline V gene sequence: CDR1 SGHRS, CDR2 YFSETQ. This CDR3 comprises 14 residues. The V gene lost 6 bases and the J gene lost 3 bases, with 15 bases spanning the gap. CDR3 region: CASIDYPRYTEAFF. Here the CDR3 DNA reads TGCGCCAGCATTGATTACCCCCGTTACACTGAAGCTTTCTTT.

A few counts support this clonotype. V is TRBV5-1 and J is TRBJ2-3, with D unclear. CDR1 and CDR2 from the germline V gene are SGHRS and YFSETQ. The V end lost 3 bases, the J end lost 7 bases, and 12 bases lay between the germline ends. This CDR3 has 13 residues. CDR3 DNA sequence: TGCGCCAGCAGCTCTCTCCGGGCAAATACGCAGTATTTT. It codes for CASSSLRANTQYF.

This clonotype has just one count. V is TRBV20-1 and J is TRBJ2-5, with D perhaps TRBD1 or TRBD2 (5 bases each). Germline CDR1 DFQATT, CDR2 SNEGSKA (reference sequence). The germline V and J ends were trimmed by 3 bases and 5 bases, with 7 bases remaining between them. The CDR3 has 11 amino acids. CDR3 amino acids: CSASEGETQYF. The CDR3 nucleotides are TGCAGTGCTAGCGAGGGGGAGACCCAGTACTTC.

This clonotype was recorded at least ten times. The V and J genes are TRBV20-1 and TRBJ2-7; D remains ambiguous. The CDR3 is 13 amino acids. Trimming shortened V by 1 base and J by 3 bases, and 10 bases separated the two germline ends. The germline gives CDR1 DFQATT, CDR2 SNEGSKA (reference sequence). CDR3 amino acids: CSARGPGRYEQYF. CDR3 in DNA: TGCAGTGCTAGAGGCCCAGGCCGCTACGAGCAGTACTTC.

The chain joins TRBV7-8 to TRBJ1-1, with D unclear. This CDR3 is 14 amino acids long. Germline V lookup: CDR1 SGHVS, CDR2 FQNEAQ. Trimming removed 1 base from V and 5 bases from J, with 11 bases in between. The CDR3 reads CASSLGPTGTEAFF. CDR3 sequence (DNA): TGTGCCAGCAGCTTAGGACCAACTGGGACTGAAGCTTTCTTT.

This clonotype has just a few counts. The chain employs TRBV5-1 and TRBJ2-1; 7 bases map to TRBD2. The CDR3 covers 16 residues. Per the germline V gene, CDR1 is SGHRS and CDR2 is YFSETQ. The J segment lost 3 bases and the V segment lost 0 bases, leaving 6 bases of the junction unmatched. DNA of the CDR3: TGCGCCAGCAGCTTGGACGCGCGGGGGTACTACAATGAGCAGTTCTTC. Translated, it gives CASSLDARGYYNEQFF.

This chain uses TRBV5-1 with TRBJ1-1; no firm D call. CDR3 length equals 14 residues. Trimming removed 4 bases at V and 5 bases at J, with 15 bases between. Per germline, CDR1 SGHRS and CDR2 YFSETQ. The CDR3 loop reads CASSPSLRETEAFF. The CDR3 DNA reads as TGCGCCAGCAGCCCCTCCTTGAGGGAGACTGAAGCTTTCTTT.

This clonotype showed up many times. V usage is TRBV6-2 or TRBV6-3 and J usage is TRBJ2-1; 14 nucleotides align to TRBD2. This CDR3 spans 18 amino acids. The junction had 7 bases not matched to a gene; V was cut back by 2 bases and J by 4 bases. The germline CDR1 and CDR2 sequences are MNHEY and SVGEGT. CDR3 protein: CASSYLGLAGVLYNEQFF. The CDR3 DNA is TGTGCCAGCAGTTACCTGGGACTAGCGGGAGTGTTATACAATGAGCAGTTCTTC.

The V call is TRBV29-1, the J call TRBJ2-5, with D hard to call. The germline V and J ends were trimmed by 6 bases and 1 base, with 12 bases remaining between them. CDR3 size: 13 residues. The germline V gene encodes CDR1 SQVTM and CDR2 ANQGSEA. CDR3 in DNA: TGCAGCGTCCCCTCGGGTTCCCAAGAGACCCAGTACTTC. This translates into CSVPSGSQETQYF.